Listed here are 12 T cell receptor beta chains from one sample, sequenced in a study of T cell responses to AZD1222 COVID-19 vaccine (dated by TCRdb to about 2021). The method behind the library was the immunoSEQ multiplex PCR assay. TCRdb stores this immuneACCESS table with in-frame sequences only. Part of the clones is absent; in the studies checked, under half of the shortfall reflects unresolved V genes, and no reason is known for the rest. This sample comprises some 140,000 clones, over 85% of them detected only once. The ten largest clones capture 5% to 7% of the sample. This sample's time point label indicates: baseline before first vaccination. Specimen: peripheral blood, collected on day 0 of AZD1222 vaccination. The receptor set was obtained from an adult in good health.

The chain has TRBV5-6 and TRBJ2-4; the D call may be TRBD1 or TRBD2 (6 bases each). Germline values: CDR1 SGHDT, CDR2 YYEEEE. V was shortened by 4 bases and J by 8 bases, with 19 bases between the two germline ends. The CDR3 is made up of 15 amino acids. CDR3 sequence reads: CASSPKGGSRDIQYF. The DNA of the CDR3 is TGTGCCAGCAGCCCGAAGGGGGGTTCAAGGGACATTCAGTACTTC.

This clone occurred once. This rearrangement joins TRBV2 to TRBJ1-2; TRBD1 might be the D (5 bases). Trimming took 7 bases from V and 5 from J, leaving 11 bases between them. CDR1 and CDR2 from the germline V gene are SNHLY and FYNNEI. This CDR3 has 12 residues. The CDR3 loop reads CASTRDLYGYTF. In DNA, the CDR3 is TGTGCCAGCACCCGGGACCTATATGGCTACACCTTC.

DNA of the CDR3: TGTGCCAGCAGCGCCCGACAGGGGGAAGTGAGGAACACTGAAGCTTTCTTT. This translates into CASSARQGEVRNTEAFF. The rearrangement joins TRBV9 to TRBJ1-1, with 9 bases identical to TRBD1. J gave up 1 base and V 3 bases, and 10 bases lay outside the gene matches. Per germline, CDR1 SGDLS and CDR2 YYNGEE. The CDR3 is 17 amino acids.

The chain has TRBV6-1 and TRBJ2-7; perhaps TRBD1 as D (6 bases). From germline, CDR1 is MNHNS and CDR2 SASEGT. V lost 6 bases, J lost 7 bases, and 16 bases lay in between. The CDR3 has 13 amino acids. DNA for the CDR3: TGTGCCAGCAGCTCCAGGGGAAGAGGGGAGCAGTACTTC. This encodes CASSSRGRGEQYF.

The V and J genes are TRBV5-1 and TRBJ2-1; 14 bases align to TRBD2. Germline V gene data show CDR1 as SGHRS and CDR2 as YFSETQ. V shed 3 bases and J 15 bases; nucleotides not matched to a gene: 8. This CDR3 is 14 amino acids long. CDR3 sequence: CASSSGTSGSAMFF. The CDR3 DNA follows: TGCGCCAGCAGCTCAGGGACTAGCGGGAGCGCTATGTTCTTC.

The rearrangement uses TRBV6-5 and TRBJ1-1, with 11 positions matching TRBD1. CDR3 length equals 15 residues. The V gene end was trimmed by 2 bases and the J gene end by 5 bases; junction bases not matched to a gene: 4. In germline, CDR1 is MNHEY, CDR2 SVGAGI. CDR3: CASSYGGQGGTEAFF. CDR3 bases: TGTGCCAGCAGTTACGGGGGACAGGGGGGGACTGAAGCTTTCTTT.

This clone was counted once. This chain joins TRBV28 and TRBJ1-5; TRBD1 is a possible D gene (5 bases). The V end was cut by 5 bases, the J end by 3 bases, with 14 bases between. The germline gives CDR1 MDHEN, CDR2 SYDVKM. This CDR3 contains 15 residues. Written as DNA, the CDR3 is TGTGCCAGCAGTCCCATTGGGGCCGTCAATCAGCCCCAGCATTTT. Amino acids: CASSPIGAVNQPQHF.

The chain joins TRBV4-3 to TRBJ2-7, with D possibly matching TRBD2 (6 bases). With 1 base removed from V and 2 bases from J, the gap between germline ends came to 12 bases. CDR3 length: 15 residues. Germline V gene data show CDR1 as LGHNA and CDR2 as YSLEER. The CDR3 sequence: CASSQGVSGAYEQYF. The CDR3 DNA sequence: TGCGCCAGCAGCCAAGGCGTTAGCGGTGCCTACGAGCAGTACTTC.

The rearrangement joins TRBV28 to TRBJ1-2; a possible D gene is TRBD1 (5 bases). Germline CDR1 and CDR2: MDHEN and SYDVKM. V was clipped by 3 bases and J by 2 bases, with 13 bases between them. The CDR3 runs 15 residues. The CDR3 here is CASSFRGVGNYGYTF. The CDR3 DNA is TGTGCCAGCAGTTTTAGGGGTGTTGGGAACTATGGCTACACCTTC.

The chain carries TRBV5-1 and TRBJ1-2; the match to TRBD1 covers 11 bases. Trimming cost V 4 bases and J 3 bases; bases outside gene matches: 8. CDR3 length: 16 residues. Germline loops: CDR1 SGHRS, CDR2 YFSETQ. CDR3 protein: CASSPAGTGGYYGYTF. In DNA form, the CDR3 reads TGCGCCAGCAGCCCTGCCGGGACAGGGGGGTACTATGGCTACACCTTC.

CDR3 sequence reads: CASSLARASGYNTDTQYF. CDR3 DNA sequence: TGCGCCAGCAGCTTGGCTCGGGCTAGCGGCTATAACACAGATACGCAGTATTTT. This chain links TRBV5-1 with TRBJ2-3; TRBD2 matches 7 bases. Germline CDR1 is SGHRS and CDR2 is YFSETQ. The CDR3 runs to 18 residues. The V and J ends lost 0 bases and 2 bases, in that order; junction bases with no gene match: 12.

The chain employs TRBV5-6 and TRBJ2-3; possibly TRBD2 for D (5 bases). This CDR3 has 15 residues. V lost 4 bases, J lost 6 bases, and 18 bases lay in between. Germline CDR1 reads SGHDT; CDR2 reads YYEEEE. CDR3 residues: CASSPFGGVTDTQYF. DNA of the CDR3: TGTGCCAGCAGCCCCTTCGGAGGAGTGACCGATACGCAGTATTTT.